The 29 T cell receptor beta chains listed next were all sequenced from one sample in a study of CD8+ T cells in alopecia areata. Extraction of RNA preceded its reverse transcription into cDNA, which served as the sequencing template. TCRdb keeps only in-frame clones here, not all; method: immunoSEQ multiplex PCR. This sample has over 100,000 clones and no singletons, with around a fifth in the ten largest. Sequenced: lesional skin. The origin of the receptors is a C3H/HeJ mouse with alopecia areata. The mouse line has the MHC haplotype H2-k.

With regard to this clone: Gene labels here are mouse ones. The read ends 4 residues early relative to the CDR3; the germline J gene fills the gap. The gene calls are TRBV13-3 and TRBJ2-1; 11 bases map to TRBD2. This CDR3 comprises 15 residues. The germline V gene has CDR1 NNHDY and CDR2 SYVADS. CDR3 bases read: TGTGCCAGCAGTGATGTTTGGACTGGGGGGGCT. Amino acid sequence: CASSDVWTGGA. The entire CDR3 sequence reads CASSDVWTGGAEQFF.

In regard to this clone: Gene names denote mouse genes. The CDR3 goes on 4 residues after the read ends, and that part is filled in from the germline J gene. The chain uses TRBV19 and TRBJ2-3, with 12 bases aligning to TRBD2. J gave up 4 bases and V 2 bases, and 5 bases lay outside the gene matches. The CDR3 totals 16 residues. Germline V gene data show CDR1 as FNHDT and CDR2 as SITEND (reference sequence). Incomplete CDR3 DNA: TGTGCCAGCAGTATCAGGGACTGGGGGGTCCCAGAA. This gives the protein CASSIRDWGVPE. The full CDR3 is CASSIRDWGVPETLYF.

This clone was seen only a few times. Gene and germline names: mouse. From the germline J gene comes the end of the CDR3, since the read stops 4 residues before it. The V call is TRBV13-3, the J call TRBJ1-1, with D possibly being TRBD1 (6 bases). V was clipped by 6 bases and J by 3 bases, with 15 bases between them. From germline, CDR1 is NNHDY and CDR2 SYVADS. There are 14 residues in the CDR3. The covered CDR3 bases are TGTGCCAGCAAGGAAGCAGGGGAGGACACA. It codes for CASKEAGEDT. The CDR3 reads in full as CASKEAGEDTEVFF.

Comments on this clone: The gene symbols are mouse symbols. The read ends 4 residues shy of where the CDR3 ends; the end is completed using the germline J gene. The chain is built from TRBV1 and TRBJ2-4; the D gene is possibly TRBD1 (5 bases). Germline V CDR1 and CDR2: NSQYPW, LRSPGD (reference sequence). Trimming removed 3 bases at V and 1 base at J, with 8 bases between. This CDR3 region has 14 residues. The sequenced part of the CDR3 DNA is TGCACCTGCAGTGCCGCGACAGGTCAAAAC. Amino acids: CTCSAATGQN. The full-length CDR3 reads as CTCSAATGQNTLYF.

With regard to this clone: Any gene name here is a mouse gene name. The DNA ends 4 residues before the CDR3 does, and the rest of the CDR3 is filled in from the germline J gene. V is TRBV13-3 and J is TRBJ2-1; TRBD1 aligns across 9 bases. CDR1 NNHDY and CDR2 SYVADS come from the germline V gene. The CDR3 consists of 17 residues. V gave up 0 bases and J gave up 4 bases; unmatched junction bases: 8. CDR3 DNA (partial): TGTGCCAGCAGTGATGGGTCACAGGGGGCGCTGTATGCT. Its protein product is CASSDGSQGALYA. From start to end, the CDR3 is CASSDGSQGALYAEQFF.

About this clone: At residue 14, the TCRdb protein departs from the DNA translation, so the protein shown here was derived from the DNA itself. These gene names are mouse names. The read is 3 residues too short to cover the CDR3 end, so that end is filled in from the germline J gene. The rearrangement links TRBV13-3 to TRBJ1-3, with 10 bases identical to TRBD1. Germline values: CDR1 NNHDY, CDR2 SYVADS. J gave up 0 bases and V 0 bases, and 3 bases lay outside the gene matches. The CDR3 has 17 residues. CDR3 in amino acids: CASSDGTGGNSGNTLYF. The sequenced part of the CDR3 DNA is TGTGCCAGCAGTGATGGGACAGGGGGGAATTCTGGAAATACG.

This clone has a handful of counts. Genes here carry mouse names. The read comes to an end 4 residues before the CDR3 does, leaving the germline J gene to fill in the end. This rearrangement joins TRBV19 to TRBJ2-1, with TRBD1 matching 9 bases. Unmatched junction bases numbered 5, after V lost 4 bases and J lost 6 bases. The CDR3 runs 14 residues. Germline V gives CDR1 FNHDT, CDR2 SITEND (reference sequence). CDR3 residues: CASSVRDRAAEQFF. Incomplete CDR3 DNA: TGTGCCAGCAGTGTCCGGGACAGGGCTGCT.

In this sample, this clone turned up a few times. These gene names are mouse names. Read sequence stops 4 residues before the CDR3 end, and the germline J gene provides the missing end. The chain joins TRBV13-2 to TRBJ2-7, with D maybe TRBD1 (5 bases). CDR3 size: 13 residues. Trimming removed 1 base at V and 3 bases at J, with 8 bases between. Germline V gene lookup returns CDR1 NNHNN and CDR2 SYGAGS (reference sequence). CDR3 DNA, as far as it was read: TGTGCCAGCGGTGATAACCAGGGCTAT. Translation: CASGDNQGY. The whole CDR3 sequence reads CASGDNQGYEQYF.

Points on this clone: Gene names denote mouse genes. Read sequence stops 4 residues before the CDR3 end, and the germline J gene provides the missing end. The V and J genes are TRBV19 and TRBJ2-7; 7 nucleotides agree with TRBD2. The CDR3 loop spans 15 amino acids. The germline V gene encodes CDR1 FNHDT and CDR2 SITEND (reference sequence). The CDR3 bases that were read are TGTGCCAGCAGTCCTCCTTCTGGGGGAGGATAT. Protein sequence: CASSPPSGGGY. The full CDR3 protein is CASSPPSGGGYEQYF.

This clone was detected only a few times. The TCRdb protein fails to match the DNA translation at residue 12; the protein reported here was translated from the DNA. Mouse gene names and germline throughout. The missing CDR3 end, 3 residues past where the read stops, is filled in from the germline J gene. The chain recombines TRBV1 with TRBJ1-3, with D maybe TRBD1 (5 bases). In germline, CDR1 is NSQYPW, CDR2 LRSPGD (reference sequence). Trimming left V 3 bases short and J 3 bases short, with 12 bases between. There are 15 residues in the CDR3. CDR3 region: CTCSAVRVGGNTLYF. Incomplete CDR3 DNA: TGCACCTGCAGTGCGGTCAGGGTGGGTGGAAATACG.

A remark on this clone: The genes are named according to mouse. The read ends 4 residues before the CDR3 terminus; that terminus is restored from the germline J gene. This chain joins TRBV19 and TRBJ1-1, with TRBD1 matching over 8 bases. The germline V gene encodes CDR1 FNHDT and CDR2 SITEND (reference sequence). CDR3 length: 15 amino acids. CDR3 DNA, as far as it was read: TGTGCCAGCAGTATAAGGCAGGGGGCGTGGACA. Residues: CASSIRQGAWT. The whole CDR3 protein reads CASSIRQGAWTEVFF.

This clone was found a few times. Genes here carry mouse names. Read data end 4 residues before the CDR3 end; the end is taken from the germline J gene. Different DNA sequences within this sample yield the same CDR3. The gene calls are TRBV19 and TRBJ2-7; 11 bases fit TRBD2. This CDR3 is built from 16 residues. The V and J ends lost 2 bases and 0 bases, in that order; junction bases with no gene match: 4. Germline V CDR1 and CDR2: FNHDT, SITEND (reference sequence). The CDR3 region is CASSIDWGGSSYEQYF. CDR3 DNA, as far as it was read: TGTGCCAGCAGTATTGACTGGGGGGGAAGCTCCTAT.

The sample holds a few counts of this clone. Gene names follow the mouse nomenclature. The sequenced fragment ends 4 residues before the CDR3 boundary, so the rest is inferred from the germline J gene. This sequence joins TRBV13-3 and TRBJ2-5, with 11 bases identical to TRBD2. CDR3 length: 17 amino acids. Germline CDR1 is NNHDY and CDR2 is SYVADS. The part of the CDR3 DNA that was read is TGTGCCAGCAGTGACCCCAGACTGGGGGGGGAAGGAGAC. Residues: CASSDPRLGGEGD. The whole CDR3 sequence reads CASSDPRLGGEGDTQYF.

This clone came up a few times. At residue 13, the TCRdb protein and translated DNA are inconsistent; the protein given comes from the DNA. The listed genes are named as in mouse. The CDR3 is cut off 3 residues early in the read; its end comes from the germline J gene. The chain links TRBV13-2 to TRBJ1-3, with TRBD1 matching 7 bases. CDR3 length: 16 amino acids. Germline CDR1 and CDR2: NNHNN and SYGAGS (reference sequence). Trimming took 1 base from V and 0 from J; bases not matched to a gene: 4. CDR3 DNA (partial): TGTGCCAGCGGTGATCCCGACAGGGATTCTGGAAATACG. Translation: CASGDPDRDSGNT. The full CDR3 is CASGDPDRDSGNTLYF.

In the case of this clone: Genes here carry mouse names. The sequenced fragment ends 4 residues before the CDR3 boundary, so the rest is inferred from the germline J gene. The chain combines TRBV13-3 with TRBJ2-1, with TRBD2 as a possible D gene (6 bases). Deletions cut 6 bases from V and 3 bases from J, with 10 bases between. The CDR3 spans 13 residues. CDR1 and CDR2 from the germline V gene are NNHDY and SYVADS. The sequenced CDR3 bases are TGTGCCAGCACGGGGGGTTTCTATGCT. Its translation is CASTGGFYA. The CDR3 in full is CASTGGFYAEQFF.

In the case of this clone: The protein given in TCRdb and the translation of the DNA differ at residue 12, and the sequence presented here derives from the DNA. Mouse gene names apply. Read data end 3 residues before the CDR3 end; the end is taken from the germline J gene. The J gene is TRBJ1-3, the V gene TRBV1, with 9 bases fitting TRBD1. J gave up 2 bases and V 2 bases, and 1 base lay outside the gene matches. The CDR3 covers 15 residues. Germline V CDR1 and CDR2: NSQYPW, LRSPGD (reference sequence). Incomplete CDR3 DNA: TGCACCTGCAGTGCAACAGGGGGCACTGGAAATACG. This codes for CTCSATGGTGNT. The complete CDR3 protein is CTCSATGGTGNTLYF.

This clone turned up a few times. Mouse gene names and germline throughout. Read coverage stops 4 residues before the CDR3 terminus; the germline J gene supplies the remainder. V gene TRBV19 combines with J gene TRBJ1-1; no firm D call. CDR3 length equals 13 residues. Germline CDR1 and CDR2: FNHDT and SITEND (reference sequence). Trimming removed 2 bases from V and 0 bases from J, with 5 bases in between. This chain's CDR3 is CASSMLSNTEVFF. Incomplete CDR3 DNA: TGTGCCAGCAGTATGTTGTCAAACACA. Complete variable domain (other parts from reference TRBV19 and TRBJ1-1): GGIITQTPKFLIGQEGQKLTLKCQQNFNHDTMYWYRQDSGKGLRLIYYSITENDLQKGDLSEGYDASREKKSSFSLTVTSAQKNEMAVFLCASSMLSNTEVFFGKGTRLTVV.

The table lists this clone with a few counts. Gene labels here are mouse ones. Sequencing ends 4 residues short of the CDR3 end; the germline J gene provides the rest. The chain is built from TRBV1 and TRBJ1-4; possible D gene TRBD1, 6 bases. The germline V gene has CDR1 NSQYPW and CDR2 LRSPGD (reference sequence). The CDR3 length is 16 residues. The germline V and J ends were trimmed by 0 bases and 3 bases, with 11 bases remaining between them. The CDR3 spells CTCSAEVQGTNERLFF. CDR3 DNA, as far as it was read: TGCACCTGCAGTGCAGAAGTACAGGGTACCAACGAA. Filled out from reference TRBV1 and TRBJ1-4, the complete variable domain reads VTLLEQNPRWRLVPRGQAVNLRCILKNSQYPWMSWYQQDLQKQLQWLFTLRSPGDKEVKSLPGADYLATRVTDTELRLQVANMSQGRTLYCTCSAEVQGTNERLFFGHGTKLSVL.

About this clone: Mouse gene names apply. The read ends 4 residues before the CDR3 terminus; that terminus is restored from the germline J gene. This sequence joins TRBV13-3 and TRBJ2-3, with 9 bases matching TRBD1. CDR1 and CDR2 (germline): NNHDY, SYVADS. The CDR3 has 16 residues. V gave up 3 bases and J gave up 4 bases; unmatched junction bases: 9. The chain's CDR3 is CASSAIEGQGSETLYF. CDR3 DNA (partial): TGTGCCAGCAGTGCGATTGAGGGACAGGGTTCAGAA.

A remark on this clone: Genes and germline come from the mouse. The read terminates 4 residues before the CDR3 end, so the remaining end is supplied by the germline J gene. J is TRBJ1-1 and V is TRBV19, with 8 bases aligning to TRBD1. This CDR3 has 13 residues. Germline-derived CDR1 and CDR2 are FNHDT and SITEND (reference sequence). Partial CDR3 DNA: TGTGCCAGCAGCAGGGACAGGTGGACA. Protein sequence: CASSRDRWT. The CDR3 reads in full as CASSRDRWTEVFF.

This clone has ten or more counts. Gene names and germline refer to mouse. CDR3: CASSDAVGGGYEQYF. Incomplete CDR3 DNA: TGTGCCAGCAGTGATGCAGTTGGGGGGGGATAT. The gene calls are TRBV13-3 and TRBJ2-7; 8 bases match TRBD2. Read sequence stops 4 residues before the CDR3 end, and the germline J gene provides the missing end. This CDR3 region has 15 residues. CDR1 and CDR2 from the germline V gene are NNHDY and SYVADS.

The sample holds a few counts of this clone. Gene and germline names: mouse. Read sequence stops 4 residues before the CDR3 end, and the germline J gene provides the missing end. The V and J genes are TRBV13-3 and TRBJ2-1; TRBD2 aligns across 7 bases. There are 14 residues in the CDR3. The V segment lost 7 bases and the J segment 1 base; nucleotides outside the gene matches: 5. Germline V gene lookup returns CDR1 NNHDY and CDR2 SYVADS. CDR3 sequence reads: CASVGGGNYAEQFF. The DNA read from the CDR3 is TGTGCCAGCGTCGGGGGGGGAAACTATGCT.

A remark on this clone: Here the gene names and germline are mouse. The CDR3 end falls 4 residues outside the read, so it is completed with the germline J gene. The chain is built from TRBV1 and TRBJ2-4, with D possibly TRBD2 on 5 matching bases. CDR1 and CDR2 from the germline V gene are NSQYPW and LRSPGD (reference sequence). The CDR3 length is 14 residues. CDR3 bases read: TGCACCTGCAGTGCAGATTACTGGAAAAAC. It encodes CTCSADYWKN. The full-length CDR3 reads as CTCSADYWKNTLYF. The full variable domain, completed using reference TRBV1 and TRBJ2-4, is VTLLEQNPRWRLVPRGQAVNLRCILKNSQYPWMSWYQQDLQKQLQWLFTLRSPGDKEVKSLPGADYLATRVTDTELRLQVANMSQGRTLYCTCSADYWKNTLYFGAGTRLSVL.

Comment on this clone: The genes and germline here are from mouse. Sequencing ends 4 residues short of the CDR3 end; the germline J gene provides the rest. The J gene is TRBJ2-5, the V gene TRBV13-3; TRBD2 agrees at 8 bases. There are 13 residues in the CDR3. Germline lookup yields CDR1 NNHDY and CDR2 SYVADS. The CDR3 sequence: CASVGGAKDTQYF. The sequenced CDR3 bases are TGTGCCAGCGTCGGGGGGGCGAAAGAC.

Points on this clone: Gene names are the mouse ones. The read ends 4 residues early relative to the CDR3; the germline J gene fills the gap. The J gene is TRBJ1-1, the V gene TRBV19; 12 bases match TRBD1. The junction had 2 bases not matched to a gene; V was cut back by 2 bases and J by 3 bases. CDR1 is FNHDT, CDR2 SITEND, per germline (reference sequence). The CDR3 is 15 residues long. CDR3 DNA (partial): TGTGCCAGCAGTATTGGGACAGGGGGCGACACA. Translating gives CASSIGTGGDT. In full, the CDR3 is CASSIGTGGDTEVFF.

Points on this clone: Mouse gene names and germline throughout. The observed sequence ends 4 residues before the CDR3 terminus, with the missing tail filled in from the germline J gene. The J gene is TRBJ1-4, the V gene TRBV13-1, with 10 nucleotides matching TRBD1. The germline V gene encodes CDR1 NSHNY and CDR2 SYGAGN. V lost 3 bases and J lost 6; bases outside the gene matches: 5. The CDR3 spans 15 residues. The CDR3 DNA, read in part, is TGTGCCAGCAGTGCGGGACAGGGGAGTGACGAA. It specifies CASSAGQGSDE. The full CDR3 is CASSAGQGSDERLFF.

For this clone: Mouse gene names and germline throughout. The CDR3 spells CASSQDPGQGAGSDYTF. The DNA read from the CDR3 is TGTGCCAGCAGCCAAGATCCGGGACAGGGGGCGGGCTCC. This rearrangement joins TRBV5 to TRBJ1-2; 12 bases are shared with TRBD1. From the germline J gene comes the end of the CDR3, since the read stops 4 residues before it. This CDR3 has 17 residues. V dropped 0 bases and J dropped 4; count of bases not matched to a gene: 6. The germline CDR1 and CDR2 sequences are LGHNA and YNLKQL (reference sequence).

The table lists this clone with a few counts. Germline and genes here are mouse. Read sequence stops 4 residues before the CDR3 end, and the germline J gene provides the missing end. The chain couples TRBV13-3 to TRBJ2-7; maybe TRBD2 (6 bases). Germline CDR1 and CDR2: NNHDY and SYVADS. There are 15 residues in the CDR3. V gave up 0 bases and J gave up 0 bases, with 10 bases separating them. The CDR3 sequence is CASSDARTDSYEQYF. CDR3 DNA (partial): TGTGCCAGCAGTGATGCAAGGACTGACTCCTAT.

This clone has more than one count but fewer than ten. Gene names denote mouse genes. The part of the CDR3 DNA that was read is TGTGCCAGCGGTCGGGACAGATATGCT. As protein: CASGRDRYA. The full CDR3 reads CASGRDRYAEQFF. The chain recombines TRBV13-2 with TRBJ2-1; 7 bases match TRBD1. The CDR3 end is not reached by the read, which stops 4 residues before it; the germline J gene fills it in. After removal of 4 bases from V and 4 bases from J, the junction contained 2 bases not matched to a gene. This CDR3 is built from 13 residues. The germline V gene encodes CDR1 NNHNN and CDR2 SYGAGS (reference sequence).